The 2 T cell receptor beta chains given below trace back to one sample, sequenced in a study of blood T cell repertoires in COVID-19 (dated by TCRdb to the early 2020s). The library was generated by the immunoSEQ multiplex PCR assay. The table comes from immuneACCESS by way of TCRdb, which keeps in-frame sequences with V and J called. Part of the clones is missing from these tables; in studies checked, under half for an unresolved V gene and the rest for unknown reasons. Recorded for this sample are a few hundred thousand clones; less than 90% of them occurred a single time. The ten largest clones take up about 4.9% of the sample. Sequences were obtained from PBMCs or T cells enriched from blood (not recorded which). The origin of the receptors is a woman in her fifties or sixties who had recovered from COVID-19.

This clone was recorded only once. The rearrangement uses TRBV18 and TRBJ2-7, with 7 bases matching TRBD1. The V and J ends lost 3 bases and 0 bases, in that order; junction bases with no gene match: 2. The CDR3 contains 14 residues. Germline CDR1 KGHSH, CDR2 LQKENI. The CDR3 DNA sequence: TGTGCCAGCTCACCGGGACAGCTCTCCTACGAGCAGTACTTC. This translates into CASSPGQLSYEQYF.

The chain recombines TRBV9 with TRBJ2-5; no clear D. Germline loops: CDR1 SGDLS, CDR2 YYNGEE. CDR3 length: 11 amino acids. Trimming shortened V by 4 bases and J by 4 bases, and 5 bases separated the two germline ends. The CDR3, as DNA: TGTGCCAGCAGCTCCCTAGAGACCCAGTACTTC. This codes for CASSSLETQYF.